Sequencing of this T cell receptor beta chain was carried out in a study of T cell responses to AZD1222 COVID-19 vaccine. Method: immunoSEQ multiplex PCR; TCRdb's copy keeps in-frame clones and lacks some. The sample carries about 60,000 clones, less than 90% recorded once. V was clipped by 7 bases and J by 2 bases, with 18 bases between them. Germline V gives CDR1 LNHDA, CDR2 SQIVND (reference sequence). CDR3 length: 16 residues. The sequences come from peripheral blood, collected 28 days after the second AZD1222 dose. The TCR originated in an adult who received the AZD1222 COVID-19 vaccine. J is TRBJ1-5 and V is TRBV19; the D gene is possibly TRBD1 (6 bases). The DNA of the CDR3 is TGTGCCAGTATGAGGGATGGGGGGCGCGGCAATCAGCCCCAGCATTTT. Its protein product is CASMRDGGRGNQPQHF.